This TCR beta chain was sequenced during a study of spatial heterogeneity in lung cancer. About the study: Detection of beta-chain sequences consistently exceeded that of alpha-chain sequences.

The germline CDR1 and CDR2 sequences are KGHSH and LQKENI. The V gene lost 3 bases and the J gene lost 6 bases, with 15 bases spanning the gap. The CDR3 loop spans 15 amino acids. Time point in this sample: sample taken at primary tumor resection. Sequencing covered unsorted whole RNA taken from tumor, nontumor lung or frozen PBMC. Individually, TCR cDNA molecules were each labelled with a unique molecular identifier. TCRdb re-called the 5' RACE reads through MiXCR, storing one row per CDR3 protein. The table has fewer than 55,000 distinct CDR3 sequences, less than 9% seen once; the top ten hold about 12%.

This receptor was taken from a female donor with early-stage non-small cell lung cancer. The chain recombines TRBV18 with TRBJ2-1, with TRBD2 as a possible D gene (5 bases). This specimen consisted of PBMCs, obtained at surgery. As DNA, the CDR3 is TGTGCCAGCTCACCTTCGGGGATAGTAGCCAATGAGCAGTTCTTC. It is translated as CASSPSGIVANEQFF. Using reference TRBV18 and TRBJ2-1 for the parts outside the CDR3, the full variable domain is NAGVMQNPRHLVRRRGQEARLRCSPMKGHSHVYWYRQLPEEGLKFMVYLQKENIIDESGMPKERFSAEFPKEGPSILRIQQVVRGDSAAYFCASSPSGIVANEQFFGPGTRLTVL.